This T cell receptor beta chain was identified during a study of T cells in Graves' hyperthyroidism and ophthalmopathy. The CDR3 regions of TCR beta were amplified from RNA transcripts. Initially, a first-round RT-PCR of the TCR CDR3 employed the HTBI primer set. TCRdb re-called the multiplex PCR reads with MiXCR, one entry per CDR3 protein. The sample consists of hundreds of thousands of distinct CDR3 sequences, 14% of them appearing once. Diagnoses rested on clinical symptoms, serum thyroxine and TRAb, thyroid ultrasound and orbital computed tomography. This CDR3 is built from 17 residues. This clonotype appeared a few times. Mismatch with germline at one junction end may stem from a read error.

The sequence came from a woman younger than 45 with Graves' hyperthyroidism that later progressed to Graves' ophthalmopathy. V gene TRBV12-3 or TRBV12-4 combines with J gene TRBJ1-6; 7 nucleotides agree with TRBD1. The sample was blood. CDR3 amino acids: CVSSEGQQSSYNSPLHF. CDR3 nucleotides: TGTGTCAGCAGTGAGGGACAGCAAAGTTCCTATAATTCACCCCTCCACTTT.